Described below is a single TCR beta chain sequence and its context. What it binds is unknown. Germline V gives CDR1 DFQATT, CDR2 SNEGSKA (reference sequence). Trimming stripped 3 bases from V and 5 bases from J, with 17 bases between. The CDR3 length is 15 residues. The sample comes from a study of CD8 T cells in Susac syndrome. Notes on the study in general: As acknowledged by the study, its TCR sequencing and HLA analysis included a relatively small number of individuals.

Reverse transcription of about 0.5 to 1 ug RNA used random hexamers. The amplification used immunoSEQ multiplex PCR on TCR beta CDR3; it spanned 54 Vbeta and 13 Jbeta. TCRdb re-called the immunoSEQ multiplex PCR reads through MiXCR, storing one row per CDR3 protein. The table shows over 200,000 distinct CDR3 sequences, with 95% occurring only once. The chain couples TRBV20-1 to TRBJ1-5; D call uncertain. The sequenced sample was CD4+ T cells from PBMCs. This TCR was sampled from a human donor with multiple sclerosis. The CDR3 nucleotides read TGCAGTGCTAGGGTCGCCGGGCAGGTGGATCAGCCCCAGCATTTT. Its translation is CSARVAGQVDQPQHF.